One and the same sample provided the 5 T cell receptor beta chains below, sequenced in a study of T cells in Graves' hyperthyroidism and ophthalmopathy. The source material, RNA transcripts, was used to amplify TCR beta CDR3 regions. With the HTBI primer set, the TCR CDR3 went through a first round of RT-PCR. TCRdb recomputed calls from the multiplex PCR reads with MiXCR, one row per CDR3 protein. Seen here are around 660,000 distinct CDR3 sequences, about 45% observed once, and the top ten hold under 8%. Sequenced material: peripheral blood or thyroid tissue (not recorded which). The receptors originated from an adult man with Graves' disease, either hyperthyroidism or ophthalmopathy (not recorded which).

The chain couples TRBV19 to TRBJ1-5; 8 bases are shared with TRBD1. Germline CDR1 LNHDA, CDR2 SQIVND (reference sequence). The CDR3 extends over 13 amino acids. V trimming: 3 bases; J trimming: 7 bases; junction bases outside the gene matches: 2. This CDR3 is CASSMDREQPQHF. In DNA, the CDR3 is TGTGCCAGTAGTATGGACAGGGAACAGCCCCAGCATTTT.

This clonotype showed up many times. The CDR3 protein is CSARTEMALHF. The CDR3 bases are TGCAGTGCGAGGACGGAAATGGCTCTCCACTTT. V usage is TRBV20-1 and J usage is TRBJ1-6; D call uncertain. Trimming pared 6 bases from V and 16 bases from J, leaving 16 bases between. From germline, CDR1 is DFQATT and CDR2 SNEGSKA (reference sequence). CDR3 length equals 11 residues.

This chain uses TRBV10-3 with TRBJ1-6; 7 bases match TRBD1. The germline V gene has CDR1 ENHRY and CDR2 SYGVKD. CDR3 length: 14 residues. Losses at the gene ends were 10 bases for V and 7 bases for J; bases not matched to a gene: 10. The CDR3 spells CASKGAGENSPLHF. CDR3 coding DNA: TGTGCCAGCAAGGGGGCAGGGGAAAATTCACCCCTCCACTTT.

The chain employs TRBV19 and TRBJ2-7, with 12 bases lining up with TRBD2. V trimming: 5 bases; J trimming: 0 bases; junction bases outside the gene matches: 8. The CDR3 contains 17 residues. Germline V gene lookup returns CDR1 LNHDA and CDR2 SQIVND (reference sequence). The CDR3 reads CASSPPMGLAGSYEQYF. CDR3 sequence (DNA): TGTGCCAGTAGTCCCCCGATGGGACTAGCGGGCTCCTACGAGCAGTACTTC.

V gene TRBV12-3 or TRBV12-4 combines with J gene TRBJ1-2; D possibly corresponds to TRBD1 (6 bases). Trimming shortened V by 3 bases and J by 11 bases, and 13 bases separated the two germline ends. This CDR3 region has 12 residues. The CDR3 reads CASSLFRGGYTF. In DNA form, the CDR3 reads TGTGCCAGCAGTTTGTTCCGAGGGGGGTACACCTTC.